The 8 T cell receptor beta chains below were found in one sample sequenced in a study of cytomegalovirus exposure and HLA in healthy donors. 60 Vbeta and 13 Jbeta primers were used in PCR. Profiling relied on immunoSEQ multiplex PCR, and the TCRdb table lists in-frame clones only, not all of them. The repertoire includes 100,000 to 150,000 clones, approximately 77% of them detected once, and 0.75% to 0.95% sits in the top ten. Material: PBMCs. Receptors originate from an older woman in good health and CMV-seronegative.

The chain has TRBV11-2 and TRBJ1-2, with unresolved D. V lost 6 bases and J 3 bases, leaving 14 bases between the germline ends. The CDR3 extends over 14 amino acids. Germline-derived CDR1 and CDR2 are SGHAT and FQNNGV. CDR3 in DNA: TGTGCCAGCAGTTTAAACCAGTTGGACTATGGCTACACCTTC. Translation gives CASSLNQLDYGYTF.

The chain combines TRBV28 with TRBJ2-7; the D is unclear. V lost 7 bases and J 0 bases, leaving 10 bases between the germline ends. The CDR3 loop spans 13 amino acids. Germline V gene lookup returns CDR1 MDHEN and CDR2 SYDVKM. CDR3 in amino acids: CASTLAVSYEQYF. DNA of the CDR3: TGTGCCAGCACCTTGGCAGTCTCCTACGAGCAGTACTTC.

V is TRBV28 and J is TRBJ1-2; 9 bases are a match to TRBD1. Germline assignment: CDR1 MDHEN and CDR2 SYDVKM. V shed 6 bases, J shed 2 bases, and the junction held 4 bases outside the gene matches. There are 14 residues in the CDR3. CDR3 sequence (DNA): TGTGCCAGCAGCCCCGGGACAGGGAACTATGGCTACACCTTC. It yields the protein CASSPGTGNYGYTF.

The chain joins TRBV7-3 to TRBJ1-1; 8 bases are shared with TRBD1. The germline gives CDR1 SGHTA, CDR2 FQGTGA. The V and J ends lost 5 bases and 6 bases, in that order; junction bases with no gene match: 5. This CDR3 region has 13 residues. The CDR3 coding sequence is TGTGCCAGCAGCCCGCAGGGGGCCTCTGAAGCTTTCTTT. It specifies CASSPQGASEAFF.

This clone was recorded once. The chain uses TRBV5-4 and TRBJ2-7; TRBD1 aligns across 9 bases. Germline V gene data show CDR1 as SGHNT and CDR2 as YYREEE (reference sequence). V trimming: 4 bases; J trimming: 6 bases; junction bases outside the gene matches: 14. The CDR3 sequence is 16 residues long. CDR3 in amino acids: CASSDPGQGRVVEQYF. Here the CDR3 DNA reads TGTGCCAGCAGCGACCCGGGACAGGGTCGAGTTGTCGAGCAGTACTTC.

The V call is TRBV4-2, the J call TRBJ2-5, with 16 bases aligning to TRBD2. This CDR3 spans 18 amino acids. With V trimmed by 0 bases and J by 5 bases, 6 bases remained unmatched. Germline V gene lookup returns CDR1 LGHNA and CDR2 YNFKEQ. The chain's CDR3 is CASSQDRGLAGGPETQYF. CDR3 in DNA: TGTGCCAGCAGCCAAGATCGGGGACTAGCGGGGGGGCCGGAGACCCAGTACTTC.

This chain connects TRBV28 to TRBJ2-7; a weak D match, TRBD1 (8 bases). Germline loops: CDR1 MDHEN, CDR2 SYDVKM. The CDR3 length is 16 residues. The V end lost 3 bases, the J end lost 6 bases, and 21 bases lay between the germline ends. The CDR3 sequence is CASSFRLTGGESEQYF. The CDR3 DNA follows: TGTGCCAGCAGTTTTCGCCTTACAGGGGGGGAGTCCGAGCAGTACTTC. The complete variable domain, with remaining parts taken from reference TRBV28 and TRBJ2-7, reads DVKVTQSSRYLVKRTGEKVFLECVQDMDHENMFWYRQDPGLGLRLIYFSYDVKMKEKGDIPEGYSVSREKKERFSLILESASTNQTSMYLCASSFRLTGGESEQYFGPGTRLTVT.

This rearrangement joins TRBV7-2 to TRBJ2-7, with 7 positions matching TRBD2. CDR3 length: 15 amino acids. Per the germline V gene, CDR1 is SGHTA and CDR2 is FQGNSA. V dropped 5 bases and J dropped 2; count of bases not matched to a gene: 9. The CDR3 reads CASSPQRGDAYEQYF. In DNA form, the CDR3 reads TGTGCCAGCAGCCCGCAGCGGGGCGATGCCTACGAGCAGTACTTC.